The entry that follows covers one TCR beta chain sequence. The antigen remains undetermined. These data originate in a study of T cells in tuberculosis. Study-level information: A South African cohort included IGRA-negative adolescents, latently infected IGRA-positive adolescents and adults with active tuberculosis. The study's findings and limits: Samples were chosen by availability of cryopreserved specimens.

Sequenced by immunoSEQ multiplex PCR; TCRdb stores in-frame clones only, minus some. The data show about 35,000 clones, about 94% seen once. Germline V gene data show CDR1 as LGHNA and CDR2 as YSLEER. This CDR3 spans 14 amino acids. Between the trimmed V and J ends, which lost 1 base and 4 bases, there was a span of 10 bases. Sequencing was carried out using PBMCs. This chain connects TRBV4-3 to TRBJ1-1; unclear D gene. This sequence was found in a donor aged 10 to 29 with latent tuberculosis or without tuberculosis infection. As DNA, the CDR3 is TGCGCCAGCAGCCAAGTTCTAGGGAGCACTGAAGCTTTCTTT. Its protein is CASSQVLGSTEAFF.